The 20 T cell receptor beta chains below all came from one sample that was sequenced in a study of blood T cell repertoires in COVID-19. The table came from immunoSEQ multiplex PCR; TCRdb's copy has only in-frame clones and leaves some out. The sample lists some 290,000 clones; about 86% were seen once. The sequenced sample consisted of peripheral blood. Every receptor here comes from a woman aged 60-70 years with active or convalescent COVID-19.

The chain employs TRBV7-2 and TRBJ1-6; 9 nucleotides align to TRBD1. CDR3 length: 15 residues. V shed 6 bases, J shed 10 bases, and the junction held 10 bases outside the gene matches. Germline CDR1 and CDR2: SGHTA and FQGNSA. The CDR3 region has the DNA TGTGCCAGCAGTTCGGACAGGGGTAGTTTCTCACCCCTCCACTTT. Translated, it gives CASSSDRGSFSPLHF.

V gene TRBV2 combines with J gene TRBJ1-1; D perhaps matches TRBD1 (6 bases). V was clipped by 8 bases and J by 0 bases, with 10 bases between them. The CDR3 is 13 residues long. Germline CDR1 and CDR2: SNHLY and FYNNEI. CDR3 protein: CASAGQMNTEAFF. As DNA, the CDR3 is TGTGCCAGCGCCGGACAGATGAACACTGAAGCTTTCTTT.

The chain is built from TRBV6-2 or TRBV6-3 and TRBJ2-4; 9 nucleotides line up with TRBD1. The germline V gene has CDR1 MNHEY and CDR2 SVGEGT. The V and J ends lost 6 bases and 9 bases, in that order; junction bases with no gene match: 12. There are 15 residues in the CDR3. The CDR3 nucleotides read TGTGCCAGCAGGTACCGGACAGGGGCGTCGAGCATTCAGTACTTC. This sequence encodes CASRYRTGASSIQYF.

Of note for this clone: The junction shows a germline mismatch at one end, possibly a read error. The chain couples TRBV7-7 to TRBJ2-3; no reliable D call. The germline V gene has CDR1 SSHAT and CDR2 FNYEAQ (reference sequence). The CDR3 is 14 amino acids. The CDR3 is CASSPTATREAQYF. The DNA for the CDR3 is TGTGCTAGCAGCCCGACCGCGACCAGAGAGGCGCAGTATTTT.

V and J are TRBV29-1 and TRBJ2-5; 7 positions match TRBD1. Looked up from germline, CDR1 is SQVTM and CDR2 is ANQGSEA. V lost 0 bases and J lost 1; bases outside the gene matches: 20. This CDR3 is built from 20 residues. CDR3 DNA: TGCAGCGTTGAAGATCCCCTTTCCGCTCCGACAGGGATGGGCCAAGAGACCCAGTACTTC. Translating gives CSVEDPLSAPTGMGQETQYF.

The chain combines TRBV3-1 (or the pseudogene TRBV3-2) with TRBJ1-2; no clear D. This CDR3 has 12 amino acids. Trimming stripped 8 bases from V and 4 bases from J, with 11 bases between. Looked up from germline, CDR1 is LGHDT and CDR2 is YNNKEL (reference sequence). The CDR3 coding sequence is TGTGCCAGCGCTGGAGGAACCTATGGCTACACCTTC. Translating gives CASAGGTYGYTF.

This clone was seen just once. The chain carries TRBV11-2 and TRBJ1-2; D is undetermined. The CDR3 sequence is 15 residues long. CDR1 is SGHAT and CDR2 is FQNNGV in the germline V gene. Trimming removed 0 bases at V and 2 bases at J, with 10 bases between. The DNA of the CDR3 is TGTGCCAGCAGCTTAGACACCGGGTTCAACTATGGCTACACCTTC. The encoded protein is CASSLDTGFNYGYTF. Together with reference TRBV11-2 and TRBJ1-2, the CDR3 gives the full variable domain: EAGVAQSPRYKIIEKRQSVAFWCNPISGHATLYWYQQILGQGPKLLIQFQNNGVVDDSQLPKDRFSAERLKGVDSTLKIQPAKLEDSAVYLCASSLDTGFNYGYTFGSGTRLTVV.

The V gene is TRBV27, the J gene TRBJ1-6; no firm D call. V was shortened by 3 bases and J by 0 bases, with 9 bases between the two germline ends. This CDR3 is built from 16 residues. CDR1 and CDR2 from the germline V gene are MNHEY and SMNVEV (reference sequence). The CDR3 spells CASSLRLSSYNSPLHF. The CDR3 nucleotides are TGTGCCAGCAGTTTGCGCTTGAGCTCCTATAATTCACCCCTCCACTTT.

This chain connects TRBV5-6 to TRBJ2-5; 9 nucleotides match TRBD1. The CDR3 is made up of 13 amino acids. Germline V CDR1 and CDR2: SGHDT, YYEEEE. The J segment lost 5 bases and the V segment lost 3 bases, leaving 2 bases of the junction unmatched. CDR3 amino acids: CASSWDREETQYF. CDR3 nucleotides: TGTGCCAGCAGCTGGGACAGGGAGGAGACCCAGTACTTC.

The rearrangement joins TRBV28 to TRBJ2-3, with TRBD2 identical over 8 bases. Germline lookup yields CDR1 MDHEN and CDR2 SYDVKM. Trimming cost V 8 bases and J 2 bases; bases outside gene matches: 3. The CDR3 is made up of 13 amino acids. CDR3 sequence (DNA): TGTGCCAGCGCTAGCGGGTCCACAGATACGCAGTATTTT. The encoded protein is CASASGSTDTQYF. The whole variable domain, remainder taken from reference TRBV28 and TRBJ2-3, is DVKVTQSSRYLVKRTGEKVFLECVQDMDHENMFWYRQDPGLGLRLIYFSYDVKMKEKGDIPEGYSVSREKKERFSLILESASTNQTSMYLCASASGSTDTQYFGPGTRLTVL.

This chain uses TRBV3-1 (or the pseudogene TRBV3-2) with TRBJ1-1, with D perhaps TRBD1 (5 bases). CDR3 length: 14 amino acids. Trimming cost V 4 bases and J 5 bases, with 14 bases left between them. Germline values: CDR1 LGHDT, CDR2 YNNKEL (reference sequence). In DNA form, the CDR3 reads TGTGCCAGCAGCCGGACCCCAGGGAGGACTGAAGCTTTCTTT. It specifies CASSRTPGRTEAFF.

This clone was observed a handful of times. V and J are TRBV19 and TRBJ2-7; the D gene is possibly TRBD1 (6 bases). Trimming took off 1 base at V and 2 bases at J, with 9 bases between the two ends. The germline V gene has CDR1 LNHDA and CDR2 SQIVND (reference sequence). This CDR3 comprises 14 residues. DNA of the CDR3: TGTGCCAGTAGTATAGCTAGGGACACCTACGAGCAGTACTTC. This codes for CASSIARDTYEQYF.

CDR3: CALIESGNTIYF. Here the CDR3 DNA reads TGTGCCCTAATTGAATCTGGAAACACCATATATTTT. The chain employs TRBV30 and TRBJ1-3; D is unclear. V was pared by 8 bases and J by 1 base, with 9 bases between. CDR3 length: 12 residues. CDR1 and CDR2 from the germline V gene are GTSNPN and SVGIG (reference sequence).

This clone was counted a single time. V is TRBV19 and J is TRBJ1-1, with 8 bases aligning to TRBD1. The V gene's germline CDR1 is LNHDA and CDR2 SQIVND (reference sequence). Germline trimming cut 3 bases from V and 3 bases from J; bases unmatched to any gene: 9. The CDR3 runs to 16 residues. The CDR3 region has the DNA TGTGCCAGTAGTATGGACAGGGTGAGGGGCGACACTGAAGCTTTCTTT. It translates to CASSMDRVRGDTEAFF.

The chain uses TRBV3-1 (or the pseudogene TRBV3-2) and TRBJ2-7; D is uncertain. Germline V gives CDR1 LGHDT, CDR2 YNNKEL (reference sequence). With 1 base removed from V and 6 bases from J, the gap between germline ends came to 4 bases. CDR3 length: 11 amino acids. The CDR3 DNA follows: TGTGCCAGCAGCCAAGCCTCCGAGCAGTACTTC. It codes for CASSQASEQYF.

The V gene is TRBV6-4, the J gene TRBJ2-2; D gene uncertain. V was trimmed by 0 bases and J by 5 bases, leaving 7 bases between them. Germline CDR1 and CDR2: MRHNA and SNTAGT. The CDR3 length is 14 residues. This CDR3 is CASSDSFKTGELFF. CDR3 DNA: TGTGCCAGCAGTGACTCGTTCAAAACCGGGGAGCTGTTTTTT.

This clone was seen a single time. V gene TRBV4-1 combines with J gene TRBJ2-7; tentatively, D is TRBD2 (5 bases). V was trimmed by 0 bases and J by 2 bases, leaving 8 bases between them. Germline CDR1 and CDR2: MGHRA and YSYEKL. This CDR3 is 14 amino acids long. The DNA of the CDR3 is TGCGCCAGCAGCCAAGAACCCGGGACCTACGAGCAGTACTTC. This translates into CASSQEPGTYEQYF.

The V gene is TRBV4-1, the J gene TRBJ2-3, with 15 bases fitting TRBD2. The CDR3 covers 18 residues. Germline V CDR1 and CDR2: MGHRA, YSYEKL. Trimming removed 5 bases from V and 2 bases from J; junction bases left unmatched: 8. The CDR3 nucleotides are TGCGCCAGCAGCGCCCGGACTAGCGGGGGGGCAAACACAGATACGCAGTATTTT. As protein: CASSARTSGGANTDTQYF.

This clone was detected once. Written as DNA, the CDR3 is TGCGCCAGCAGCTTTAGGCAGGGGGCTCACGAGCAGTACTTC. This gives the protein CASSFRQGAHEQYF. This sequence joins TRBV5-1 and TRBJ2-7; 8 positions match TRBD1. The CDR3 contains 14 residues. CDR1 is SGHRS and CDR2 is YFSETQ in the germline V gene. V was pared by 2 bases and J by 5 bases, with 6 bases of the junction left unmatched.

The CDR3 DNA is TGTGCCAGCAGCTTAGGGCAGGTGAACCAGCCCCAGCATTTT. Translation gives CASSLGQVNQPQHF. The rearrangement joins TRBV11-2 to TRBJ1-5; D unclear. Looked up from germline, CDR1 is SGHAT and CDR2 is FQNNGV. This CDR3 comprises 14 residues. Trimming pared 1 base from V and 7 bases from J, leaving 11 bases between.